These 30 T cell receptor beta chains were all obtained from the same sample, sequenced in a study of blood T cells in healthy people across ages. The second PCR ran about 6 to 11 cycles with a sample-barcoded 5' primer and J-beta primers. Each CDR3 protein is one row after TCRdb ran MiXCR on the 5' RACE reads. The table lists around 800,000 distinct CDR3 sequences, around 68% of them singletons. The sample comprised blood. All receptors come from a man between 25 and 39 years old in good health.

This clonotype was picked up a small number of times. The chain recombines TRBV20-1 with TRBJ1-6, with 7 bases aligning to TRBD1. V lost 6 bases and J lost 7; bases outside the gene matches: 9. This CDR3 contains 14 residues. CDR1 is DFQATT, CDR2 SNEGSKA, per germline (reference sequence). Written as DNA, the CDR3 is TGCAGTGCCACAGCAGGGGGTTACAATTCACCCCTCCACTTT. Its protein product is CSATAGGYNSPLHF.

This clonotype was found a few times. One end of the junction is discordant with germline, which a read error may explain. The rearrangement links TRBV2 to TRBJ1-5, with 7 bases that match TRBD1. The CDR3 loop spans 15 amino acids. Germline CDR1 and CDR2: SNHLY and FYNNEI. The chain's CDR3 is CANSTDRAHYQPQHF. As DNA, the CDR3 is TGTGCCAACAGTACAGACAGGGCGCATTATCAGCCCCAGCATTTT.

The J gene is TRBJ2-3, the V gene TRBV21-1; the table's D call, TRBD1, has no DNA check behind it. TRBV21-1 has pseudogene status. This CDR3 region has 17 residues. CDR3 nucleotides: TGTGCCAGCAGCAAAAGGGGGACAGGGCTGGGCACAGATACGCAGTATTTT. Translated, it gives CASSKRGTGLGTDTQYF.

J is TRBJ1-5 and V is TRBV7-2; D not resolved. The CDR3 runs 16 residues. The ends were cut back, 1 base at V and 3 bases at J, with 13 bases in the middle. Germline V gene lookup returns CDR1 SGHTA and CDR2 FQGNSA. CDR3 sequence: CASSLGSVGNNQPQHF. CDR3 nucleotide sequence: TGTGCCAGCAGCTTAGGGTCCGTAGGGAACAATCAGCCCCAGCATTTT. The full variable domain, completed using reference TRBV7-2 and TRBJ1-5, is GAGVSQSPSNKVTEKGKDVELRCDPISGHTALYWYRQSLGQGLEFLIYFQGNSAPDKSGLPSDRFSAERTGGSVSTLTIQRTQQEDSAVYLCASSLGSVGNNQPQHFGDGTRLSIL.

This CDR3 reads CAISESVSYNEQFF. The CDR3 DNA follows: TGTGCCATCAGTGAGTCAGTCAGCTACAATGAGCAGTTCTTC. The V and J genes are TRBV10-3 and TRBJ2-1; D not resolved. The V gene lost 0 bases and the J gene lost 3 bases, with 6 bases spanning the gap. This CDR3 region has 14 residues. The germline V gene has CDR1 ENHRY and CDR2 SYGVKD.

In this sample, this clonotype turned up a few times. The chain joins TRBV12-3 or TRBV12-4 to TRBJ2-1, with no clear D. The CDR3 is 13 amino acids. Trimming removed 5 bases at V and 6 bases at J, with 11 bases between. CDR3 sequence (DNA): TGTGCCAGCAGTGGATACAAGGTCAATGAGCAGTTCTTC. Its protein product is CASSGYKVNEQFF.

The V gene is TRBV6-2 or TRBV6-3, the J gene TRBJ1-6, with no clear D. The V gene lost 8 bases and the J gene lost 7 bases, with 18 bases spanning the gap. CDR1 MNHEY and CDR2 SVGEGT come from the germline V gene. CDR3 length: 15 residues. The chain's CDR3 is CASLFQAGWNSPLHF. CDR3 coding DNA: TGTGCCAGCCTATTTCAGGCGGGTTGGAATTCACCCCTCCACTTT.

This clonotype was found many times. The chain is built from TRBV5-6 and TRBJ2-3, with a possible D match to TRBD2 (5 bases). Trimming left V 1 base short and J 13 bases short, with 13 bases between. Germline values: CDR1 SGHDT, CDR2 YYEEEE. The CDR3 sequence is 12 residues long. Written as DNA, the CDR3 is TGTGCCAGCAGCTTGATCCGGGGTGAGGAGTATTTT. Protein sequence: CASSLIRGEEYF.

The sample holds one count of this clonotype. The CDR3, as DNA: TGTGCCAGCAGTGAAGTTAATTTGCGACAAGAGACCCAGTACTTC. Translation gives CASSEVNLRQETQYF. J is TRBJ2-5 and V is TRBV6-1; D is undetermined. Germline loops: CDR1 MNHNS, CDR2 SASEGT. Trimming left V 1 base short and J 2 bases short, with 11 bases between. The CDR3 consists of 15 residues.

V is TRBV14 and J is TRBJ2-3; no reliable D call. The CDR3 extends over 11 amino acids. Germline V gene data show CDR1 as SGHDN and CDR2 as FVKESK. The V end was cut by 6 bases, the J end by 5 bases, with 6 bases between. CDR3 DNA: TGTGCCAGCAGGTTTGGAGATACGCAGTATTTT. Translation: CASRFGDTQYF.

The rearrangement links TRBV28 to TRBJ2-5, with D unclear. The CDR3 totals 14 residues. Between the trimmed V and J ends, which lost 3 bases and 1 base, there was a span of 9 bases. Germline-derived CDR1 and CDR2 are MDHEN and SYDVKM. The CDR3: CASSLAWAQETQYF. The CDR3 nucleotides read TGTGCCAGCAGTTTGGCCTGGGCCCAAGAGACCCAGTACTTC.

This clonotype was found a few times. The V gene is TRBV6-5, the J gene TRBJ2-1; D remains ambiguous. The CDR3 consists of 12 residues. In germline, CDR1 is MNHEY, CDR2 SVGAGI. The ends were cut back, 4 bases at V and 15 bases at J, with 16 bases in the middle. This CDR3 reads CASSSPLLRTFF. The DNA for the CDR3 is TGTGCCAGCAGTTCCCCATTATTGAGGACGTTCTTC.

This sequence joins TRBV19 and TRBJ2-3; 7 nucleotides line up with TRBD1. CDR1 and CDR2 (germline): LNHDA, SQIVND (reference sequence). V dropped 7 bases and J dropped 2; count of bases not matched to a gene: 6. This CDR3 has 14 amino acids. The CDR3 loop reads CASKSGTDTDTQYF. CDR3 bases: TGTGCCAGTAAATCCGGGACAGACACAGATACGCAGTATTTT.

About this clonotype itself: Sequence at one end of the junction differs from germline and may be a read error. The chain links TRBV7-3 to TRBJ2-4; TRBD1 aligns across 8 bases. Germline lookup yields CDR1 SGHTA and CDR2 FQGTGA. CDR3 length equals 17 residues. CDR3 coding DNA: TGTGCCAGCAGCTACCCTCAGGGGGCAGGAGCCAAAAACGTTCAGTACTTC. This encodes CASSYPQGAGAKNVQYF.

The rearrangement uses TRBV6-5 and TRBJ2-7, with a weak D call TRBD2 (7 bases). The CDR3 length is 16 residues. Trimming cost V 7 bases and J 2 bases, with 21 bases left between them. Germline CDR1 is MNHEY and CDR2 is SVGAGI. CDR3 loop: CASTLRTGRVPYEQYF. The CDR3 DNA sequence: TGTGCCAGCACCCTACGAACAGGGAGGGTCCCCTACGAGCAGTACTTC.

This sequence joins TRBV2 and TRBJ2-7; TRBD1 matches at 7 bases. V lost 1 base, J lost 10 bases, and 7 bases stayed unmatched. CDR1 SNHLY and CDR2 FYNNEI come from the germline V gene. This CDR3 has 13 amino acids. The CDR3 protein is CASSEGQGLAQYF. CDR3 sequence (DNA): TGTGCCAGCAGTGAAGGACAGGGTCTTGCACAGTACTTC.

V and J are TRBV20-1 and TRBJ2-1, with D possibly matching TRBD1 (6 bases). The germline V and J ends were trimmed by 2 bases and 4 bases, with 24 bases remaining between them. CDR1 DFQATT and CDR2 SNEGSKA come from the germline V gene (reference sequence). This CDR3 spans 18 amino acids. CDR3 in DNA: TGCAGTGCTAGATCCGAACCATGGACAGAAACTCAATACAATGAGCAGTTCTTC. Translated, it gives CSARSEPWTETQYNEQFF.

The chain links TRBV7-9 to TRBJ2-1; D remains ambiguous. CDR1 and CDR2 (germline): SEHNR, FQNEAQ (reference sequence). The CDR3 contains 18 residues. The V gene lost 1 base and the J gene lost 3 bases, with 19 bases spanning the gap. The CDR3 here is CASSLGPGRSRSYNEQFF. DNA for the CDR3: TGTGCCAGCAGCTTAGGTCCAGGACGAAGCCGTAGCTACAATGAGCAGTTCTTC.

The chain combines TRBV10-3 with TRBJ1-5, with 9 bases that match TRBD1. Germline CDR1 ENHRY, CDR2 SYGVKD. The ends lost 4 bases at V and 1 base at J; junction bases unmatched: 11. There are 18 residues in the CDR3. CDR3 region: CAISGEPGQGPSNQPQHF. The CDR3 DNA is TGTGCCATCAGTGGGGAACCGGGACAGGGACCAAGCAATCAGCCCCAGCATTTT.

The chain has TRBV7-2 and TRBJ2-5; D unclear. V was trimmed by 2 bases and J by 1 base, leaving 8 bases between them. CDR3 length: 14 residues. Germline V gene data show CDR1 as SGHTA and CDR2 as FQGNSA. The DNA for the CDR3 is TGTGCCAGCAGCTTACAGGAGCTCCAAGAGACCCAGTACTTC. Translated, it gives CASSLQELQETQYF.

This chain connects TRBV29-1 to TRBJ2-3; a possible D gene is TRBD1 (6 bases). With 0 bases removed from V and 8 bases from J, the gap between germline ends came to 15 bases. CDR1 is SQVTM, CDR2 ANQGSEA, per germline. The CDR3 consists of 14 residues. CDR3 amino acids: CSVEEGSQGGTQYF. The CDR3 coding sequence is TGCAGCGTTGAAGAGGGATCTCAAGGGGGTACGCAGTATTTT.

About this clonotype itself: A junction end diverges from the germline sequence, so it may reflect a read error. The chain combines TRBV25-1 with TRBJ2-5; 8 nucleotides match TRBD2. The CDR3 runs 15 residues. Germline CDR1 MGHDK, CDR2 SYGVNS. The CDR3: CASSDQRGPQETLYF. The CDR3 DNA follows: TGTGCCAGCAGTGACCAGCGGGGGCCCCAAGAGACCCTGTACTTC.

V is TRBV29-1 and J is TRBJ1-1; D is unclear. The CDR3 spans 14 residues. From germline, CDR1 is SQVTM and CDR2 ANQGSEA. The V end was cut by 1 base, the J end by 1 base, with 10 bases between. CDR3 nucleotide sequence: TGCAGCGTTGAAGGGCGTTTGGGGAACACTGAAGCTTTCTTT. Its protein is CSVEGRLGNTEAFF.

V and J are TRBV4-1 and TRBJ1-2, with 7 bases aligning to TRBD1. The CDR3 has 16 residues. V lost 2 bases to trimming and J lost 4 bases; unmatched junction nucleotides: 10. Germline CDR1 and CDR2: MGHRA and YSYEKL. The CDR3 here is CASSQRGTGASYGYTF. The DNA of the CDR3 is TGCGCCAGCAGCCAACGAGGTACAGGGGCGAGCTATGGCTACACCTTC.

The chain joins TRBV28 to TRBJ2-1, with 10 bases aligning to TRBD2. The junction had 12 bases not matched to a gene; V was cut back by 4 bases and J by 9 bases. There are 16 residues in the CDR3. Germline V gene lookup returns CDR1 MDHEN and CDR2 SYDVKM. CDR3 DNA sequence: TGTGCCAGCAGTTCCGAAGCGGGGGGGCAGAATAGTGAGCAGTTCTTC. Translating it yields CASSSEAGGQNSEQFF.

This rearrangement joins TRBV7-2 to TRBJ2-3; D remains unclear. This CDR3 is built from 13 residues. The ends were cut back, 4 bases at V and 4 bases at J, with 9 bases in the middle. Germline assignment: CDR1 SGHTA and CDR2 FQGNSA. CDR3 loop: CASSSSMSDTQYF. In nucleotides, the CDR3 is TGTGCCAGCAGCTCCTCGATGTCAGATACGCAGTATTTT.

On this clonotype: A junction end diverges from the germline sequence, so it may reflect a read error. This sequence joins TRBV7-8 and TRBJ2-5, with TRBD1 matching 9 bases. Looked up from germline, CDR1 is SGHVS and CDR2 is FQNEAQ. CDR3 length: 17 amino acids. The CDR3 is CAGSRDKTGGDQETQYF. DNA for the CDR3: TGTGCCGGCAGCCGCGATAAGACAGGGGGAGATCAAGAGACCCAGTACTTC.

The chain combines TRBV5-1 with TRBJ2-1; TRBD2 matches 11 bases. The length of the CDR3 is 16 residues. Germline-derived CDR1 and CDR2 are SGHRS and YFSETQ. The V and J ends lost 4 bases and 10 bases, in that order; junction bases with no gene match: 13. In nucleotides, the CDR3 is TGCGCCAGCAGCCCCCAGGGATTAGCGGGGGGGCTCGAGCAGTTCTTC. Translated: CASSPQGLAGGLEQFF.

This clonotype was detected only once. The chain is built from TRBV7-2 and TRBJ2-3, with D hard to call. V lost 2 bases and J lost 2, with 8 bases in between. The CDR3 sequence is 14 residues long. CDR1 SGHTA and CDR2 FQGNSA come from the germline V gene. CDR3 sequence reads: CASSLSQDTDTQYF. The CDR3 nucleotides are TGTGCCAGCAGCTTAAGCCAGGACACAGATACGCAGTATTTT.

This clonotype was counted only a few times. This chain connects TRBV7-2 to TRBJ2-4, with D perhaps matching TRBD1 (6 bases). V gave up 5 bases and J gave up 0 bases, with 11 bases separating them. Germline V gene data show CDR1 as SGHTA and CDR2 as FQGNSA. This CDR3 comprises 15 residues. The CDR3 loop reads CASSPQGIAKNIQYF. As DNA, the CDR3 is TGTGCCAGCAGCCCTCAGGGGATAGCCAAAAACATTCAGTACTTC.